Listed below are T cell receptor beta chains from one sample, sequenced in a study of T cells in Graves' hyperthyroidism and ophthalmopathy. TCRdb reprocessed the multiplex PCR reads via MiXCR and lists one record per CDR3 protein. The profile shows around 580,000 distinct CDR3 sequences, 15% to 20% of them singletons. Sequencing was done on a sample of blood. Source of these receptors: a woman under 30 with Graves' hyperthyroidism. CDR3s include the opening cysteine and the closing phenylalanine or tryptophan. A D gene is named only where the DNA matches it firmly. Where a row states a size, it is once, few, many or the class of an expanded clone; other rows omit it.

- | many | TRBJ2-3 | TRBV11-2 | TGTGCCAGCAGCCCGATCGGGACTACAGATACGCAGTATTTT | CASSPIGTTDTQYF
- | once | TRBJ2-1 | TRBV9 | TGTGCCAGCAGACCCGGGCTAGTCCCCTACAATGAGCAGTTCTTC | CASRPGLVPYNEQFF
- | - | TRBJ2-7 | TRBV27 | TGTGCCAGCAGTAGGGGGGTGGAGTACGAGCAGTACTTC | CASSRGVEYEQYF
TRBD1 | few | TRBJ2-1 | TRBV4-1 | TGCGCCAGCAGCCTTTACAGGGGGCGGGAGCAGTTCTTC | CASSLYRGREQFF
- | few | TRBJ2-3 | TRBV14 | TGTGCCAGCAGCCATCATGGACAGATCACAGATACGCAGTATTTT | CASSHHGQITDTQYF
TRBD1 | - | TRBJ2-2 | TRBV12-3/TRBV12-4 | TGTGCCAGCAGGCCACAGGGGGCCGTGACCGGGGAGCTGTTTTTT | CASRPQGAVTGELFF
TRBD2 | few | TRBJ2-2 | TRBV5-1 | TGCGCCAGCAGCTTCGGACTAGTGGGAGGGTTATTCACCGGGGAGCTGTTTTTT | CASSFGLVGGLFTGELFF
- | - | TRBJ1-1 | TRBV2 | TGTGCCAGCAGTGAGGGCTTGAGGCGAAGCACTGAAGCTCTCTTT | CASSEGLRRSTEALF
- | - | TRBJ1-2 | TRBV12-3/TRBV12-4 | TGTGCCACGGTCCCCTATGGCTACACCTTC | CATVPYGYTF
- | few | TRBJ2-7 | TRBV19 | TGTGCCAGTAGAAACGCCGGGACCCGATCCTACGAGCAGTACTTC | CASRNAGTRSYEQYF
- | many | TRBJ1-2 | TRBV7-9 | TGTGCCAGCAGCCTTGCCGGACCCGAAATCCGCCTAAATGGCTACACCTTC | CASSLAGPEIRLNGYTF
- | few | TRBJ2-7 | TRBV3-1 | TGTGCCAGCAGCCAAGGTAAACTAGTGGTTCTATACGAGCAGTACTTC | CASSQGKLVVLYEQYF
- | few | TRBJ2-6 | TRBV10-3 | TGTGCCATCAGTGATGTGGTCAGCCGCTCTGGGGCCAACGTCCTGACTTTC | CAISDVVSRSGANVLTF
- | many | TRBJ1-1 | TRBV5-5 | TGTGCCAGCAGCTTGGTTCCGACGGTGGGGAACACTGAAGCTTTCTTT | CASSLVPTVGNTEAFF
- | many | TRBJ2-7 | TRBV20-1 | TGCAGTGCCTGGACGCTCTCCTACGAGCAGTACTTC | CSAWTLSYEQYF
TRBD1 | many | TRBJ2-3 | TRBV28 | TGTGCCAGCAGTCCCGGGACAGGGAAAAAGGATACGCAGTATTTT | CASSPGTGKKDTQYF
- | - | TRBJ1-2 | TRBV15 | TGTGCCACCAGCAGAGGTGACACCTACGATCCATATGGCTACACCTTC | CATSRGDTYDPYGYTF
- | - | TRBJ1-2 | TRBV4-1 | TGCGCCAGCAGCCAAGGGTCAGGAAGAGCTAACTATGGCTACACCTTC | CASSQGSGRANYGYTF
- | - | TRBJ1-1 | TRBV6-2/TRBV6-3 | TGTGCCAGCAACCTCGGACAGAACACTGAAGCTTTCTTT | CASNLGQNTEAFF
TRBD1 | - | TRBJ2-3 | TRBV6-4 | TGTGCCACCGGGACAGGGGGCACAGATACGCAGTATTTT | CATGTGGTDTQYF
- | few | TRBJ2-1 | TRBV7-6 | TGTGCCAGCAGCCTGTCGGGACAACAAAACAATGAGCAGTTCTTC | CASSLSGQQNNEQFF
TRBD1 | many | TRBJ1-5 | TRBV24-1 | TGTGCCACCAGTGAACAGGGGTTCAATCAGCCCCAGCATTTT | CATSEQGFNQPQHF
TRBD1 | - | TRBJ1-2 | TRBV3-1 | TGTGCCAGCAGCCACACGTCCCGGGACAGGAACCCTAACTATGGCTACACCTTC | CASSHTSRDRNPNYGYTF
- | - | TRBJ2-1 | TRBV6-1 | TGTGCCAGCACGGGGGTCGACTACAATGAGCAGTTCTTC | CASTGVDYNEQFF
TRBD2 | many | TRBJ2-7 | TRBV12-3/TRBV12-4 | TGTGCCAGCAGCCGTAGACTAGCGGGGGTTACCGGCTCCGAGCAGTACTTC | CASSRRLAGVTGSEQYF
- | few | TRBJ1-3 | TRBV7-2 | TGTGCCAGCAGCTCAAAGTGGGACGTGGGAAACACCATATATTTT | CASSSKWDVGNTIYF
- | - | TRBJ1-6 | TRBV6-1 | TGTGCCAGCAGTCCGTCGGGCAATAATTCACCCCTCCACTTT | CASSPSGNNSPLHF
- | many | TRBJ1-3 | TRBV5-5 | TGTGCCAGCAGGGTGGGACAAGACTCTGGAAACACCATATATTTT | CASRVGQDSGNTIYF
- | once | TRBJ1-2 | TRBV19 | TGTGCCAGTAGTGGAGCTCAGGGCGGTTCGGGTGGCTACACCTTC | CASSGAQGGSGGYTF
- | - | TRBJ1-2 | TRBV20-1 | TGCAGTGCTAGAGACGAAAGGAAGGGGGGAACCAATGGCTACACCTTC | CSARDERKGGTNGYTF
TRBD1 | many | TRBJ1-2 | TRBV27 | TGTGCCAGCAGTTTCGTTGGGCAGGGGGCAGTAAAGTATGGCTACACCTTC | CASSFVGQGAVKYGYTF
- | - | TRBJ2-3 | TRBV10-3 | TGTGCCATCAGTGAGGAGGCAGGGTTTCGAGATACGCAGTATTTT | CAISEEAGFRDTQYF
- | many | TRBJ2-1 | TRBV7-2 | TGTGCCAGCAGCCGAATGAATGAGCAGTTCTTC | CASSRMNEQFF
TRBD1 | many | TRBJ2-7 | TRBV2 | TGTGCCAGCAACAAGGACAGGGGGTACGAGCAGTACTTC | CASNKDRGYEQYF
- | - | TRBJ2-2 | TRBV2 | TGTGCCAGCAGTGACCTACTAGAAAGGGCCGGGGAGCTGTTTTTT | CASSDLLERAGELFF
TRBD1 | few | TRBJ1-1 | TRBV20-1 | TGCAGTGCTGGGACAGGGGGCTTTTCGGACACTGAAGCTTTCTTT | CSAGTGGFSDTEAFF
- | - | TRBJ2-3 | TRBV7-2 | TGTGCCAGCATCTTCAGAGGGGCAGATACGCAGTATTTT | CASIFRGADTQYF
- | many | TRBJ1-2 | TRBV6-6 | TGTGCCAGCAGTTACTCGAGATTTGGGGGCAACTATGGCTACACCTTC | CASSYSRFGGNYGYTF
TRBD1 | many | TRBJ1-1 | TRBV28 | TGTGCCAGCACCAAGACAGGGGGGAGAGCTGAAGCTTTCTTT | CASTKTGGRAEAFF
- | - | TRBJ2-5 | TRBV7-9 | TGTGCCAGCAGCCCAGCGTTGGGGGGAGAGACCCAGTACTTC | CASSPALGGETQYF
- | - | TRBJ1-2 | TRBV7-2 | TGTGCCAGCAGCTCCGGCGGGGGGGGCTTGGGTGGCTACACCTTC | CASSSGGGGLGGYTF
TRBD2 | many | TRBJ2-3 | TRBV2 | TGTGCCAGCAGTGAAACCGGGACTAACTTGGATACGCAGTATTTT | CASSETGTNLDTQYF
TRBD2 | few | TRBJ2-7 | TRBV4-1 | TGCGCCAGCAGTCTATTAGCGGGAGCTCAAGAGCAGTACTTC | CASSLLAGAQEQYF
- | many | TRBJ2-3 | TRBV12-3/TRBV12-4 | TGTGCCAGCAGTTCGGCGGACAAGAACAGGGCAGATACGCAGTATTTT | CASSSADKNRADTQYF
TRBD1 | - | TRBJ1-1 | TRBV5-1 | TGCGCCAGCAGCATCGGGACAGGCAGTGAAGCTTTCTTT | CASSIGTGSEAFF
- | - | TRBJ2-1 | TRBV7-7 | TGTGCTAGCAGCCCCGCCCCCGAGGGTGAGCAGTTCTTC | CASSPAPEGEQFF
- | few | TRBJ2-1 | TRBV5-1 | TGCGCCAGCGAGTCTTCAGGGCTCGCCTACAATGAGCAGTTCTTC | CASESSGLAYNEQFF
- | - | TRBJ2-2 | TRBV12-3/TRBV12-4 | TGTGCCATACAGGGCACCGGGGAGCTGTTTTTT | CAIQGTGELFF
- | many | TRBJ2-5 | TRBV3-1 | TGTGCCAGCAGCCAAGGGACTCAAGAGACCCAGTACTTC | CASSQGTQETQYF
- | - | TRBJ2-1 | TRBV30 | TGTGCCTGGAGTGGAGAAGCGCCCAGGAGCTCCTACAATGAGCAGTTCTTC | CAWSGEAPRSSYNEQFF
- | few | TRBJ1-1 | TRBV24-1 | TGTGCCACCAGTGATTCTAGGGGGTCCAATAAAGGGGCTTTCTTT | CATSDSRGSNKGAFF
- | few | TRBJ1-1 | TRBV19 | TGTGCCAGTCGCCCCGGAGGGGGGGCAGGTACTGAAGCTTTCTTT | CASRPGGGAGTEAFF
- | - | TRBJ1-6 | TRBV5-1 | TGCGCCAGCAGCTTACTACAGGGAGCAAATTCACCCCTCCACTTT | CASSLLQGANSPLHF
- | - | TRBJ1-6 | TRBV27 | TGTGCCAGCAGTTTATCGCCCCCCGCGGGGGGGGATTCACCCCTCCACTTT | CASSLSPPAGGDSPLHF